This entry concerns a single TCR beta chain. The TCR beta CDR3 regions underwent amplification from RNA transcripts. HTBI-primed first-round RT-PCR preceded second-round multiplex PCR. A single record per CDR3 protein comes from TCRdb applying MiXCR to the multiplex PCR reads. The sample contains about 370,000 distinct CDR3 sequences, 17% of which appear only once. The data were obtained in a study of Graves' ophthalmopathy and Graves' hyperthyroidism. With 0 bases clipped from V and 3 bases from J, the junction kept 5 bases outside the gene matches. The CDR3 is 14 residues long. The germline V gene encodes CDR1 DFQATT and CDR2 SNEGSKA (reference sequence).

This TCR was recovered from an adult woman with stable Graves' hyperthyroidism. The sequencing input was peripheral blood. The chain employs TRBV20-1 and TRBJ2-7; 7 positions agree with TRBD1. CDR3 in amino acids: CSARDWTGLYEQYF. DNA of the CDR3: TGCAGTGCTAGAGATTGGACAGGACTCTACGAGCAGTACTTC.